This TCR beta chain originates from a study of blood T cell repertoires in COVID-19. Study in general: Samples came from the United States, Italy and Spain, spanning acute and convalescent COVID-19. T cells, B-cell-depleted T cells, or PBMCs provided the cDNA or gDNA that served as material.

After removal of 5 bases from V and 7 bases from J, the junction contained 14 bases not matched to a gene. In germline, CDR1 is PRHDT, CDR2 FYEKMQ (reference sequence). The CDR3 is 18 amino acids. Per the authors' pipeline: Reference gene primers were amplified, and this amplification served to estimate nucleated cell counts. Assay: immunoSEQ multiplex PCR; the TCRdb copy retains only in-frame clones and omits some. V and J calls and clone size are those listed in that table; D and trimming were worked out from the DNA. Among roughly 45,000 clones listed, approximately 84% were seen once. The source material was peripheral blood. This chain uses TRBV13 with TRBJ1-6; 10 bases agree with TRBD1. This TCR derives from a man between 45 and 60 years old with active COVID-19. The CDR3 loop is CASSPPPGQGSGNSPLHF. In DNA form, the CDR3 reads TGTGCCAGCAGCCCACCTCCGGGACAGGGGTCCGGGAATTCACCCCTCCACTTT.